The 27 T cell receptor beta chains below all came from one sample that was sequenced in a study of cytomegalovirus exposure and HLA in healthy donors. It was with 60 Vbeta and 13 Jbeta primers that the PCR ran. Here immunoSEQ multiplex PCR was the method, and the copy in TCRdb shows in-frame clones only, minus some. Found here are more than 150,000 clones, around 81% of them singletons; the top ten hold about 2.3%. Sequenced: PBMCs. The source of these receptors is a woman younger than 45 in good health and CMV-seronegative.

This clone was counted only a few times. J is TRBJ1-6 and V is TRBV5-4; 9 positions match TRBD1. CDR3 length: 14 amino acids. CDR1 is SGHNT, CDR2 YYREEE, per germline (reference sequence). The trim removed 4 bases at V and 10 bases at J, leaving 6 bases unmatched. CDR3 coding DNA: TGTGCCAGCAGCGGACACAGGGGGCAATCACCCCTCCACTTT. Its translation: CASSGHRGQSPLHF.

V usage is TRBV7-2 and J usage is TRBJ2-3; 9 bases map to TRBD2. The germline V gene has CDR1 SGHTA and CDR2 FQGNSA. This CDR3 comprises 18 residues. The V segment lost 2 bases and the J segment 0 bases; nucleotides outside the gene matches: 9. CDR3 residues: CASSLFLSGGSSTDTQYF. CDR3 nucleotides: TGTGCCAGCAGCTTATTTCTAAGCGGGGGGTCTAGCACAGATACGCAGTATTTT.

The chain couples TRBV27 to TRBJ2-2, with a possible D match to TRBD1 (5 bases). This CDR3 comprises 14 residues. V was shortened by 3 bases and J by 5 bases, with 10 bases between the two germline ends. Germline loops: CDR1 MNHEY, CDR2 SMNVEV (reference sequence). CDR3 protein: CASSFQGRTGELFF. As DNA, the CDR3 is TGTGCCAGCAGTTTTCAGGGTAGGACCGGGGAGCTGTTTTTT.

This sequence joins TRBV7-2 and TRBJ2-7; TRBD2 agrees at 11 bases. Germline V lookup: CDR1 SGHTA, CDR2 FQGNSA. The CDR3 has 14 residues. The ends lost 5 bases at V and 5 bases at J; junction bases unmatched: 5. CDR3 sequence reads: CASSPVLAGDEQYF. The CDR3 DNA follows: TGTGCCAGCAGCCCAGTACTAGCGGGAGACGAGCAGTACTTC.

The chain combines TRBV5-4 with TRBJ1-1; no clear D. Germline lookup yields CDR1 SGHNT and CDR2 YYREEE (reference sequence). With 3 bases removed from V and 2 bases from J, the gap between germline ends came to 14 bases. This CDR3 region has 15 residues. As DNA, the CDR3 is TGTGCCAGCAGCTCCCCGAAGGGAGGAAACACTGAAGCTTTCTTT. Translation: CASSSPKGGNTEAFF.

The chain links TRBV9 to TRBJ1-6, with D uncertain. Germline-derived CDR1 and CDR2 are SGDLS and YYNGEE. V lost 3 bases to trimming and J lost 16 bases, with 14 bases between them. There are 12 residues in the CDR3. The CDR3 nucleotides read TGTGCCAGCAGCGCCTCCGGGGAACGTCTCCACTTT. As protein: CASSASGERLHF.

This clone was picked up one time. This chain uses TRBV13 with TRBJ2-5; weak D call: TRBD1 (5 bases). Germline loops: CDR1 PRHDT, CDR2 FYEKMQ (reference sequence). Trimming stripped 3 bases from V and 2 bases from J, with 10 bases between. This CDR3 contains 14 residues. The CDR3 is CASSLQGAQETQYF. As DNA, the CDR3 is TGTGCCAGCAGCTTGCAGGGTGCTCAAGAGACCCAGTACTTC.

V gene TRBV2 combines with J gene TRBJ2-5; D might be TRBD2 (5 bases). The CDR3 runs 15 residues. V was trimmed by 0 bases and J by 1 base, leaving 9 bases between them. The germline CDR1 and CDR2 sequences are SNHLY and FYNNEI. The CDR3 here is CASSEAGAPQETQYF. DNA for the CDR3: TGTGCCAGCAGTGAAGCGGGAGCCCCCCAAGAGACCCAGTACTTC. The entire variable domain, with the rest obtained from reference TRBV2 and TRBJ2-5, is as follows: EPEVTQTPSHQVTQMGQEVILRCVPISNHLYFYWYRQILGQKVEFLVSFYNNEISEKSEIFDDQFSVERPDGSNFTLKIRSTKLEDSAMYFCASSEAGAPQETQYFGPGTRLLVL.

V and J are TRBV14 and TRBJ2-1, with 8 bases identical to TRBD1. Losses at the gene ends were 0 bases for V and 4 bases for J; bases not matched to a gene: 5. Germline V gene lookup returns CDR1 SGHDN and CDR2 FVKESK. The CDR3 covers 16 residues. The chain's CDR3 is CASSQDTGTGYNEQFF. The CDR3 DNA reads TGTGCCAGCAGCCAAGATACGGGGACAGGATACAATGAGCAGTTCTTC.

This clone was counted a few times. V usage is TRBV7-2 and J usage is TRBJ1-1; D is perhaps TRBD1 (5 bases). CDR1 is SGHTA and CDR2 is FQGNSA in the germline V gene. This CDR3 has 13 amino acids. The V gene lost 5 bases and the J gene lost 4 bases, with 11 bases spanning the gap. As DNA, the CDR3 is TGTGCCAGCAGCCCCTCCGGGGGCACTGAAGCTTTCTTT. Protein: CASSPSGGTEAFF.

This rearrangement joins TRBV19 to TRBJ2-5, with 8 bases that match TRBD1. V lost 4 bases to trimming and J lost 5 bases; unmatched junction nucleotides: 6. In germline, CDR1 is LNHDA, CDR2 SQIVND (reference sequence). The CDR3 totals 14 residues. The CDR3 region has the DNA TGTGCCAGTAGTACCCGGACAGGGTGGGAGACCCAGTACTTC. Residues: CASSTRTGWETQYF.

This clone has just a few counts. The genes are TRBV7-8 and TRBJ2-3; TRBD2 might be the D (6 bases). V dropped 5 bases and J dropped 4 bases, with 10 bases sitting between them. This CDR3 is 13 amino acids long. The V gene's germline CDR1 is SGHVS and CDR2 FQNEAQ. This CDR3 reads CASSKGLADTQYF. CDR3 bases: TGTGCCAGCAGCAAGGGACTCGCAGATACGCAGTATTTT. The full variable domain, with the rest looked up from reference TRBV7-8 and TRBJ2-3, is GAGVSQSPRYKVAKRGQDVALRCDPISGHVSLFWYQQALGQGPEFLTYFQNEAQLDKSGLPSDRFFAERPEGSVSTLKIQRTQQEDSAVYLCASSKGLADTQYFGPGTRLTVL.

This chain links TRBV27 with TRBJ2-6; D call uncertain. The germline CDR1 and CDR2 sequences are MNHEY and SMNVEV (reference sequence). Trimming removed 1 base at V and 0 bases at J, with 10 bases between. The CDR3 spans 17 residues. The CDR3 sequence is CASSLYPDNSGANVLTF. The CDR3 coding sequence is TGTGCCAGCAGTTTATACCCTGACAACTCTGGGGCCAACGTCCTGACTTTC.

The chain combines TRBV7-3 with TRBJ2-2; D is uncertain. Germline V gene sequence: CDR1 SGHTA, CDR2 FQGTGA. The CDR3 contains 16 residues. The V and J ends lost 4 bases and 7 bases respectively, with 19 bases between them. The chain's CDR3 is CASSSEVAGNFGELFF. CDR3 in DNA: TGTGCCAGCAGCTCTGAGGTGGCTGGCAACTTCGGGGAGCTGTTTTTT.

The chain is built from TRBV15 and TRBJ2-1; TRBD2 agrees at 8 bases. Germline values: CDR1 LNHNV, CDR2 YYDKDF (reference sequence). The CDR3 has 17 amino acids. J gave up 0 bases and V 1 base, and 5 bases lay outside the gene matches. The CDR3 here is CATSRGGSGSSYNEQFF. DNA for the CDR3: TGTGCCACCAGCAGAGGAGGGAGCGGGAGCTCCTACAATGAGCAGTTCTTC.

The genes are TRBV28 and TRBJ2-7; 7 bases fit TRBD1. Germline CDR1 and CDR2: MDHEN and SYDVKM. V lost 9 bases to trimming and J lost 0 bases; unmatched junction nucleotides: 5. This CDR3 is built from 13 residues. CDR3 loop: CASQRQGSYEQYF. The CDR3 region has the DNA TGTGCCAGTCAGCGACAGGGCTCCTACGAGCAGTACTTC.

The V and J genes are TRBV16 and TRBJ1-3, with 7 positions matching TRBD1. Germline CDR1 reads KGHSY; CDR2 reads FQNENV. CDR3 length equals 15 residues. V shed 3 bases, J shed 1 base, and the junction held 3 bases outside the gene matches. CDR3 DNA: TGTGCCAGCAGCCAGGGGACAGCATCTGGAAACACCATATATTTT. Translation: CASSQGTASGNTIYF.

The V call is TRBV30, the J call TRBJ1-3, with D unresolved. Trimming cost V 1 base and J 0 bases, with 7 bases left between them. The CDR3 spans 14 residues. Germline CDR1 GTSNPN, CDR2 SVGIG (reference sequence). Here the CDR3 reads CAWSGAVSGNTIYF. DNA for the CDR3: TGTGCCTGGAGTGGCGCCGTCTCTGGAAACACCATATATTTT.

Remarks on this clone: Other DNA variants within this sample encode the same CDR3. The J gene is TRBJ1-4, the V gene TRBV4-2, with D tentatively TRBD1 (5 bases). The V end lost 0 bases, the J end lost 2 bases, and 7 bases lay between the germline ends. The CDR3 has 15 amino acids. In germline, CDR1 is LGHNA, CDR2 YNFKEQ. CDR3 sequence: CASSQDRATNEKLFF. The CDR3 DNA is TGTGCCAGCAGCCAAGACAGGGCTACTAATGAAAAACTGTTTTTT.

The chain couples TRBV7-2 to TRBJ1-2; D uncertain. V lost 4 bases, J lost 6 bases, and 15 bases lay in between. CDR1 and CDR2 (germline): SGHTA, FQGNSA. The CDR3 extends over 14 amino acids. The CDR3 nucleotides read TGTGCCAGCAGCTCCGATACCGGGTGGGATGGCTACACCTTC. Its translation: CASSSDTGWDGYTF.

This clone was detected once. The CDR3 reads CASSLLDRYNNQPQHF. The CDR3, as DNA: TGTGCCAGCAGCTTATTAGACAGGTACAACAATCAGCCCCAGCATTTT. The chain is built from TRBV7-2 and TRBJ1-5; tentatively, D is TRBD1 (6 bases). This CDR3 region has 16 residues. V was shortened by 2 bases and J by 3 bases, with 14 bases between the two germline ends. Per germline, CDR1 SGHTA and CDR2 FQGNSA.

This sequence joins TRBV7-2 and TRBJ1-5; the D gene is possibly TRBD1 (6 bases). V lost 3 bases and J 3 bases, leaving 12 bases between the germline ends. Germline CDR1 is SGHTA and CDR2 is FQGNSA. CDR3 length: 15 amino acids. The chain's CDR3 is CASSLTQGNNQPQHF. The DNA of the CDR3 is TGTGCCAGCAGCTTGACCCAGGGGAACAATCAGCCCCAGCATTTT.

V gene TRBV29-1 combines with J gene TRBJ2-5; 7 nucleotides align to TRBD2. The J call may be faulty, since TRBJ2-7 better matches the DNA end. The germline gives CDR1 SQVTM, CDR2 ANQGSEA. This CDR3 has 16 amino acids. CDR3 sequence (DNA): TGCAGCGTTGTGCTCGCGGGAGCTCCTTCAAAGTACGAGCAGTACTTC. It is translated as CSVVLAGAPSKYEQYF.

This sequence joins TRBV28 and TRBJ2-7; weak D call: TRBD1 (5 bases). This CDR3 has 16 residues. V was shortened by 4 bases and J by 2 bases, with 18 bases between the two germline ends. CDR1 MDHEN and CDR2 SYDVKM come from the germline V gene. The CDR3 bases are TGTGCCAGCAGTTCTTCAGGGTCGTTACGCACCTACGAGCAGTACTTC. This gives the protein CASSSSGSLRTYEQYF.

CDR3 DNA: TGCAGCGTTACCTCCGAAGGACTAGCGGGAGTGACAGATACGCAGTATTTT. Amino acid sequence: CSVTSEGLAGVTDTQYF. V usage is TRBV29-1 and J usage is TRBJ2-3, with 13 positions matching TRBD2. Germline V gives CDR1 SQVTM, CDR2 ANQGSEA. CDR3 length: 17 amino acids. V trimming: 5 bases; J trimming: 3 bases; junction bases outside the gene matches: 11.

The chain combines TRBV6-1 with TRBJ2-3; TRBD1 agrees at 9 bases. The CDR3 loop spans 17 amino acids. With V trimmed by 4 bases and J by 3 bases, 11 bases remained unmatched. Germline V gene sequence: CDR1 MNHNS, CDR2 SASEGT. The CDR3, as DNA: TGTGCCAGCAGTGGACTGGGGACAGGGACGCCAACAGATACGCAGTATTTT. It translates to CASSGLGTGTPTDTQYF.

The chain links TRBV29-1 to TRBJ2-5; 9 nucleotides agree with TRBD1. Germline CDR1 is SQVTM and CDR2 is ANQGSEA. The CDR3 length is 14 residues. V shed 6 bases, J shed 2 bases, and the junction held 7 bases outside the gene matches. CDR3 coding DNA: TGCAGCGTGACAGGGGGTTCTGGACAAGAGACCCAGTACTTC. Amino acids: CSVTGGSGQETQYF.